Each of the 14 T cell receptor beta chains below was sequenced from the same sample in a study of shared clonotypes between healthy human individuals. The data were produced by immunoSEQ multiplex PCR, yet TCRdb's version contains in-frame clones alone and is incomplete. The sample records some 1.5 million clones, around 97% being singletons. The specimen was naive CD4+ T cells sorted from blood. Subset specified: CD45RA+ positively selected. The receptors were gathered from a man between 25 and 39 years old in good health.

The V gene is TRBV27, the J gene TRBJ2-7; TRBD2 matches 13 bases. The V and J ends lost 7 bases and 1 base, in that order; junction bases with no gene match: 16. The CDR3 extends over 19 amino acids. Germline values: CDR1 MNHEY, CDR2 SMNVEV (reference sequence). The CDR3 loop reads CASISLSGLAGTDSYEQYF. DNA for the CDR3: TGTGCCAGCATTTCCCTATCGGGACTAGCGGGAACCGATTCCTACGAGCAGTACTTC.

The chain recombines TRBV19 with TRBJ2-7, with D tentatively TRBD1 or TRBD2 (5 bases each). Germline-derived CDR1 and CDR2 are LNHDA and SQIVND (reference sequence). V was shortened by 4 bases and J by 3 bases, with 19 bases between the two germline ends. CDR3 length: 16 residues. The CDR3 spells CASSTPQGAHYYEQYF. The CDR3 bases are TGTGCCAGTAGTACACCGCAGGGAGCCCATTACTACGAGCAGTACTTC.

This rearrangement joins TRBV7-3 to TRBJ2-5; either TRBD1 or TRBD2 may fit D (5 bases each). The CDR3 is 15 amino acids. Per the germline V gene, CDR1 is SGHTA and CDR2 is FQGTGA. Trimming shortened V by 0 bases and J by 5 bases, and 13 bases separated the two germline ends. The DNA for the CDR3 is TGTGCCAGCAGCTTAACGCGCAATGAGGGGGAGACCCAGTACTTC. Amino acids: CASSLTRNEGETQYF.

The chain combines TRBV18 with TRBJ2-7, with 14 bases identical to TRBD2. This CDR3 region has 18 residues. V trimming: 4 bases; J trimming: 7 bases; junction bases outside the gene matches: 15. Germline V gene data show CDR1 as KGHSH and CDR2 as LQKENI. CDR3 sequence (DNA): TGTGCCAGCTCACGCCGGGACATACGACTAGCGGGAGGGGGGGAGCAGTACTTC. Translation gives CASSRRDIRLAGGGEQYF.

The chain is built from TRBV29-1 and TRBJ2-3; 9 nucleotides align to TRBD1. CDR1 is SQVTM and CDR2 is ANQGSEA in the germline V gene. The CDR3 totals 13 residues. The ends lost 7 bases at V and 4 bases at J; junction bases unmatched: 6. The CDR3 is CSAIQGAADTQYF. CDR3 nucleotide sequence: TGCAGCGCTATACAGGGGGCGGCAGATACGCAGTATTTT.

The chain joins TRBV10-1 to TRBJ2-2, with 13 bases lining up with TRBD2. Germline assignment: CDR1 WNHNN and CDR2 SYGVQD (reference sequence). There are 20 residues in the CDR3. V was pared by 5 bases and J by 6 bases, with 18 bases of the junction left unmatched. The chain's CDR3 is CASSPSSSLGLAGVPGELFF. The CDR3 DNA is TGCGCCAGCAGTCCGTCAAGCTCATTAGGACTAGCGGGAGTGCCCGGGGAGCTGTTTTTT.

This clone was detected only once. The J gene is TRBJ1-2, the V gene TRBV7-2; TRBD1 matches 10 bases. Germline lookup yields CDR1 SGHTA and CDR2 FQGNSA. This CDR3 is 15 amino acids long. The junction had 10 bases not matched to a gene; V was cut back by 4 bases and J by 8 bases. CDR3 loop: CASSYPDRGERGYTF. The CDR3 DNA is TGTGCCAGCAGCTATCCGGACAGGGGGGAGCGCGGCTACACCTTC.

Regarding this clone: The same CDR3 also results from other DNA sequences found in this sample. The genes are TRBV5-1 and TRBJ2-7; D is unclear. Per germline, CDR1 SGHRS and CDR2 YFSETQ. Trimming took 0 bases from V and 4 from J, leaving 8 bases between them. The CDR3 covers 13 residues. The CDR3 reads CASSLGGGYEQYF. In nucleotides, the CDR3 is TGCGCCAGCAGCTTGGGCGGCGGTTACGAGCAGTACTTC. Variable domain in full (rest from reference TRBV5-1 and TRBJ2-7): KAGVTQTPRYLIKTRGQQVTLSCSPISGHRSVSWYQQTPGQGLQFLFEYFSETQRNKGNFPGRFSGRQFSNSRSEMNVSTLELGDSALYLCASSLGGGYEQYFGPGTRLTVT.

The count of this clone is one. The gene calls are TRBV9 and TRBJ1-4, with 10 bases matching TRBD1. The junction had 2 bases not matched to a gene; V was cut back by 8 bases and J by 4 bases. CDR3 size: 13 residues. Germline CDR1 SGDLS, CDR2 YYNGEE. In DNA form, the CDR3 reads TGTGCCAGTGGGGACAGGGGTAATGAAAAACTGTTTTTT. Translated: CASGDRGNEKLFF.

CDR3 DNA: TGCGCCAGCAGCCAAGACGCAGGTCCCGATCAGCCCCAGCATTTT. Protein product: CASSQDAGPDQPQHF. The V call is TRBV4-3, the J call TRBJ1-5; D gene unclear. Germline V CDR1 and CDR2: LGHNA, YSLEER. Trimming removed 0 bases from V and 5 bases from J, with 11 bases in between. The CDR3 length is 15 residues.

A note on this clone: The same CDR3 arises from other DNA sequences in this sample as well. V gene TRBV7-8 combines with J gene TRBJ2-5; 7 positions match TRBD2. Looked up from germline, CDR1 is SGHVS and CDR2 is FQNEAQ. V lost 3 bases and J lost 5; bases outside the gene matches: 12. The CDR3 has 16 amino acids. DNA of the CDR3: TGTGCCAGCAGCTTGGGTTTAGCGGGTTTCGGGGAGACCCAGTACTTC. Its protein is CASSLGLAGFGETQYF.

Of note for this clone: Other DNA sequences in this sample translate to the same CDR3. V gene TRBV9 combines with J gene TRBJ2-1; D call uncertain. The CDR3 contains 13 residues. V was trimmed by 0 bases and J by 7 bases, leaving 8 bases between them. From germline, CDR1 is SGDLS and CDR2 YYNGEE. This chain's CDR3 is CASSVGVTNEQFF. DNA of the CDR3: TGTGCCAGCAGCGTAGGGGTCACAAATGAGCAGTTCTTC. Supplemented by reference TRBV9 and TRBJ2-1, the full variable domain reads DSGVTQTPKHLITATGQRVTLRCSPRSGDLSVYWYQQSLDQGLQFLIQYYNGEERAKGNILERFSAQQFPDLHSELNLSSLELGDSALYFCASSVGVTNEQFFGPGTRLTVL.

V and J are TRBV14 and TRBJ2-7, with a tentative D call TRBD2 (5 bases). Germline loops: CDR1 SGHDN, CDR2 FVKESK. V lost 1 base and J lost 0, with 7 bases in between. This CDR3 comprises 14 residues. The CDR3 bases are TGTGCCAGCAGCCAAGCCCTAGCCTCCTACGAGCAGTACTTC. As protein: CASSQALASYEQYF. Full variable domain (remainder filled in from reference TRBV14 and TRBJ2-7): EAGVTQFPSHSVIEKGQTVTLRCDPISGHDNLYWYRRVMGKEIKFLLHFVKESKQDESGMPNNRFLAERTGGTYSTLKVQPAELEDSGVYFCASSQALASYEQYFGPGTRLTVT.

V gene TRBV28 combines with J gene TRBJ1-2; no definite D call. This CDR3 comprises 13 residues. The V and J ends lost 7 bases and 2 bases respectively, with 11 bases between them. Germline V gene sequence: CDR1 MDHEN, CDR2 SYDVKM. The CDR3 coding sequence is TGTGCCAGCAACAGCGGATCGAACTATGGCTACACCTTC. Translated, it gives CASNSGSNYGYTF.